The 32 T cell receptor beta chains reported below all come from one sample, sequenced in a study of ipilimumab plus nivolumab after autologous stem cell transplantation. TCRdb's table, derived via immunoSEQ multiplex PCR, lists solely in-frame clones and lacks some. The sample yields about 22,000 clones, roughly 74% seen once. This specimen consisted of PBMCs, obtained in a trial of ipilimumab plus nivolumab as post-transplant consolidation. The receptors were gathered from a male donor with diffuse large B-cell lymphoma.

DNA for the CDR3: TGCAGCGCTCGACAGGGGGACACCGGGGAGCTGTTTTTT. Its protein is CSARQGDTGELFF. V and J are TRBV29-1 and TRBJ2-2, with TRBD1 identical over 9 bases. V gave up 7 bases and J gave up 3 bases; unmatched junction bases: 3. This CDR3 is built from 13 residues. Per germline, CDR1 SQVTM and CDR2 ANQGSEA.

V gene TRBV4-1 combines with J gene TRBJ1-5; the match to TRBD1 covers 8 bases. The trim removed 2 bases at V and 4 bases at J, leaving 1 base unmatched. Germline V gene lookup returns CDR1 MGHRA and CDR2 YSYEKL. The CDR3 has 14 amino acids. The chain's CDR3 is CASSQTGGNQPQHF. The CDR3, as DNA: TGCGCCAGCAGCCAAACAGGGGGGAATCAGCCCCAGCATTTT.

This chain links TRBV21-1 with TRBJ2-1; TRBD2, the D gene given by the table, was not confirmed from the DNA. TRBV21-1 is a known pseudogene. CDR3 length: 19 residues. In DNA form, the CDR3 reads TGTGCCAGCAGCAAAGCTTATCGGACTAGCGGGAGATGTGTTTATGAGCAGTTCTTC. It is translated as CASSKAYRTSGRCVYEQFF.

This clone has a single count. This sample includes further DNA sequences coding for the same CDR3. The rearrangement links TRBV19 to TRBJ2-5; 8 nucleotides align to TRBD1. Looked up from germline, CDR1 is LNHDA and CDR2 is SQIVND (reference sequence). The junction had 4 bases not matched to a gene; V was cut back by 0 bases and J by 4 bases. CDR3 length: 15 residues. The DNA of the CDR3 is TGTGCCAGTAGTATAGATCAAACAGGGGGAGAGACCCAGTACTTC. Its translation is CASSIDQTGGETQYF.

This chain connects TRBV7-9 to TRBJ1-1; no definite D call. The germline V gene encodes CDR1 SEHNR and CDR2 FQNEAQ (reference sequence). The CDR3 has 11 residues. Trimming removed 5 bases at V and 2 bases at J, with 3 bases between. CDR3 protein: CASSENTEAFF. CDR3 DNA: TGTGCCAGCAGCGAAAACACTGAAGCTTTCTTT. The complete variable domain, with remaining parts taken from reference TRBV7-9 and TRBJ1-1, reads DTGVSQNPRHKITKRGQNVTFRCDPISEHNRLYWYRQTLGQGPEFLTYFQNEAQLEKSRLLSDRFSAERPKGSFSTLEIQRTEQGDSAMYLCASSENTEAFFGQGTRLTVV.

V usage is TRBV5-1 and J usage is TRBJ2-7; 10 positions agree with TRBD2. The V gene end was trimmed by 0 bases and the J gene end by 2 bases; junction bases not matched to a gene: 8. Germline loops: CDR1 SGHRS, CDR2 YFSETQ. The CDR3 length is 17 residues. The CDR3 reads CASSLGSASGGTYEQYF. CDR3 DNA: TGCGCCAGCAGCTTGGGATCGGCTAGCGGGGGCACCTACGAGCAGTACTTC. Full variable domain (outside the CDR3, taken from reference TRBV5-1 and TRBJ2-7): KAGVTQTPRYLIKTRGQQVTLSCSPISGHRSVSWYQQTPGQGLQFLFEYFSETQRNKGNFPGRFSGRQFSNSRSEMNVSTLELGDSALYLCASSLGSASGGTYEQYFGPGTRLTVT.

This clone was seen only a few times. The V call is TRBV7-6, the J call TRBJ2-5; the D gene is possibly TRBD2 (7 bases). The CDR3 spans 15 residues. Germline values: CDR1 SGHVS, CDR2 FNYEAQ. V dropped 4 bases and J dropped 4 bases, with 16 bases sitting between them. CDR3 nucleotide sequence: TGTGCCAGCAGCTCATTAGGGGGGGGGTCAGAGACCCAGTACTTC. Amino acids: CASSSLGGGSETQYF.

The rearrangement uses TRBV5-1 and TRBJ1-3; TRBD1 aligns across 7 bases. CDR1 SGHRS and CDR2 YFSETQ come from the germline V gene. The CDR3 runs 12 residues. Trimming at V came to 7 bases and at J to 8 bases, leaving 6 bases not matched to a gene. For the CDR3, the DNA is TGCGCCAGCCGGGGACAGTCCGACACCATATATTTT. It codes for CASRGQSDTIYF.

V usage is TRBV30 and J usage is TRBJ2-3; D unresolved. Trimming pared 0 bases from V and 3 bases from J, leaving 4 bases between. Per the germline V gene, CDR1 is GTSNPN and CDR2 is SVGIG (reference sequence). This CDR3 has 12 amino acids. The CDR3 here is CAWSVGTDTQYF. CDR3 DNA: TGTGCCTGGAGTGTAGGAACAGATACGCAGTATTTT. The entire variable domain, with the rest obtained from reference TRBV30 and TRBJ2-3, is as follows: SQTIHQWPATLVQPVGSPLSLECTVEGTSNPNLYWYRQAAGRGLQLLFYSVGIGQISSEVPQNLSASRPQDRQFILSSKKLLLSDSGFYLCAWSVGTDTQYFGPGTRLTVL.

The genes are TRBV2 and TRBJ1-1, with D hard to call. V was trimmed by 1 base and J by 1 base, leaving 7 bases between them. The CDR3 contains 14 residues. From germline, CDR1 is SNHLY and CDR2 FYNNEI. In DNA form, the CDR3 reads TGTGCCAGCAGTGAAGTGACATCGAACACTGAAGCTTTCTTT. Translating it yields CASSEVTSNTEAFF.

V usage is TRBV7-8 and J usage is TRBJ2-2; a weak D match, TRBD2 (5 bases). The CDR3 length is 14 residues. The V end lost 3 bases, the J end lost 3 bases, and 8 bases lay between the germline ends. CDR1 and CDR2 (germline): SGHVS, FQNEAQ. The CDR3 region has the DNA TGTGCCAGCAGCTTTCTCGGGGACACCGGGGAGCTGTTTTTT. It specifies CASSFLGDTGELFF.

J is TRBJ2-5 and V is TRBV11-3, with 7 bases matching TRBD2. Germline V gene sequence: CDR1 SGHNT, CDR2 YENEEA. V trimming: 2 bases; J trimming: 5 bases; junction bases outside the gene matches: 17. The CDR3 sequence is 18 residues long. The CDR3 is CASSLIGGSGSKGETQYF. The CDR3 coding sequence is TGTGCCAGCAGCTTAATAGGAGGTAGCGGGTCTAAGGGGGAGACCCAGTACTTC.

The CDR3, as DNA: TGTGCCAGCACCGCCACCTCGGACTTTGTGGCTGAAGCTTTCTTT. The encoded protein is CASTATSDFVAEAFF. The genes are TRBV11-1 and TRBJ1-1; D is undetermined. This CDR3 has 15 residues. V lost 7 bases to trimming and J lost 6 bases, with 21 bases between them. Germline V gives CDR1 SGHAT, CDR2 FQDESV (reference sequence).

Sample share makes this clone medium-sized. This chain connects TRBV7-9 to TRBJ1-6; D possibly corresponds to TRBD1 (5 bases). Between the trimmed V and J ends, which lost 1 base and 10 bases, there was a span of 11 bases. Germline V gives CDR1 SEHNR, CDR2 FQNEAQ (reference sequence). CDR3 length equals 14 residues. The CDR3 reads CASSLVEGRSPLHF. The CDR3 region has the DNA TGTGCCAGCAGCTTAGTGGAGGGGAGGTCACCCCTCCACTTT. The variable domain in full, completed from reference TRBV7-9 and TRBJ1-6, reads DTGVSQNPRHKITKRGQNVTFRCDPISEHNRLYWYRQTLGQGPEFLTYFQNEAQLEKSRLLSDRFSAERPKGSFSTLEIQRTEQGDSAMYLCASSLVEGRSPLHFGNGTRLTVT.

CDR3 in amino acids: CASSESPSGTQYF. CDR3 nucleotides: TGTGCCAGCAGTGAATCCCCTAGCGGTACGCAGTATTTT. The chain joins TRBV6-4 to TRBJ2-3; 7 positions match TRBD2. Germline CDR1 reads MRHNA; CDR2 reads SNTAGT. The CDR3 loop spans 13 amino acids. V lost 3 bases to trimming and J lost 8 bases; unmatched junction nucleotides: 5.

This rearrangement joins TRBV10-3 to TRBJ1-2, with a possible D match to TRBD1 (6 bases). Looked up from germline, CDR1 is ENHRY and CDR2 is SYGVKD. The CDR3 length is 14 residues. V was clipped by 4 bases and J by 6 bases, with 15 bases between them. This CDR3 is CAISVGIRDNGYTF. DNA of the CDR3: TGTGCCATCAGTGTGGGAATCCGGGACAATGGCTACACCTTC.

The rearrangement uses TRBV5-1 and TRBJ1-1; D is possibly TRBD1 (5 bases). Germline CDR1 SGHRS, CDR2 YFSETQ. Trimming took 5 bases from V and 5 from J, leaving 13 bases between them. The CDR3 length is 13 residues. CDR3 bases: TGCGCCAGCAGGATATACGGGGGTACTGAAGCTTTCTTT. Its protein product is CASRIYGGTEAFF. Complete variable domain (other parts from reference TRBV5-1 and TRBJ1-1): KAGVTQTPRYLIKTRGQQVTLSCSPISGHRSVSWYQQTPGQGLQFLFEYFSETQRNKGNFPGRFSGRQFSNSRSEMNVSTLELGDSALYLCASRIYGGTEAFFGQGTRLTVV.

This chain links TRBV2 with TRBJ2-1; no reliable D call. V was pared by 7 bases and J by 1 base, with 8 bases between. The CDR3 has 13 residues. CDR1 SNHLY and CDR2 FYNNEI come from the germline V gene. The CDR3 sequence is CASILGSYNEQFF. CDR3 in DNA: TGTGCCAGCATTCTTGGGTCCTACAATGAGCAGTTCTTC. Complete variable domain (other parts from reference TRBV2 and TRBJ2-1): EPEVTQTPSHQVTQMGQEVILRCVPISNHLYFYWYRQILGQKVEFLVSFYNNEISEKSEIFDDQFSVERPDGSNFTLKIRSTKLEDSAMYFCASILGSYNEQFFGPGTRLTVL.

The V gene is TRBV18, the J gene TRBJ2-5; D is ambiguous. Trimming took 3 bases from V and 6 from J, leaving 11 bases between them. In germline, CDR1 is KGHSH, CDR2 LQKENI. The CDR3 sequence is 13 residues long. CDR3 coding DNA: TGTGCCAGCTCACCCGGGCTGCCCCAGACCCAGTACTTC. This codes for CASSPGLPQTQYF.

The genes are TRBV11-1 and TRBJ1-2, with 8 bases lining up with TRBD1. Germline V gives CDR1 SGHAT, CDR2 FQDESV (reference sequence). CDR3 length: 15 residues. V shed 1 base and J 6 bases; nucleotides not matched to a gene: 7. The CDR3 protein is CASSLEAGGSDGYTF. Here the CDR3 DNA reads TGTGCCAGCAGCTTAGAGGCAGGGGGCTCGGATGGCTACACCTTC.

The chain uses TRBV10-3 and TRBJ2-7; D is unclear. With 5 bases removed from V and 3 bases from J, the gap between germline ends came to 11 bases. In germline, CDR1 is ENHRY, CDR2 SYGVKD. This CDR3 region has 13 residues. The CDR3 loop is CAISTPSGYEQYF. The CDR3 nucleotides read TGTGCCATCAGTACACCTTCGGGCTACGAGCAGTACTTC.

V is TRBV9 and J is TRBJ2-2; D gene ambiguous. Trimming cost V 3 bases and J 2 bases, with 8 bases left between them. The germline V gene encodes CDR1 SGDLS and CDR2 YYNGEE. The CDR3 extends over 14 amino acids. The CDR3 DNA reads TGTGCCAGCAGCGCTCTGGCCAACACCGGGGAGCTGTTTTTT. It translates to CASSALANTGELFF.

In its sample, this clone was seen once. This CDR3 is CASSDRVDSNEKLFF. The CDR3 DNA sequence: TGTGCCAGTAGCGACAGGGTGGACTCAAATGAAAAACTGTTTTTT. The chain couples TRBV19 to TRBJ1-4; 7 bases align to TRBD1. This CDR3 spans 15 amino acids. In germline, CDR1 is LNHDA, CDR2 SQIVND (reference sequence). The V segment lost 6 bases and the J segment 5 bases; nucleotides outside the gene matches: 9.

This sequence joins TRBV7-3 and TRBJ2-7, with 10 nucleotides matching TRBD2. Germline lookup yields CDR1 SGHTA and CDR2 FQGTGA. This CDR3 is built from 16 residues. V shed 6 bases and J 2 bases; nucleotides not matched to a gene: 10. The CDR3 here is CASSQGSGRIPYEQYF. The CDR3 nucleotides read TGTGCCAGCAGTCAAGGTAGCGGGAGGATCCCCTACGAGCAGTACTTC.

The CDR3 reads CAWSSAWGGSTDTQYF. The CDR3 DNA sequence: TGTGCCTGGAGCTCAGCGTGGGGGGGCAGCACAGATACGCAGTATTTT. This chain connects TRBV30 to TRBJ2-3; weak D call: TRBD2 (7 bases). Trimming cost V 3 bases and J 0 bases, with 16 bases left between them. Germline V lookup: CDR1 GTSNPN, CDR2 SVGIG (reference sequence). This CDR3 region has 16 residues.

The CDR3 DNA sequence: TGTGCCAGCAGCTTAGAGCGATTCACAGATACGCAGTATTTT. Protein: CASSLERFTDTQYF. The V and J genes are TRBV7-8 and TRBJ2-3, with D uncertain. The germline CDR1 and CDR2 sequences are SGHVS and FQNEAQ. The V end lost 1 base, the J end lost 2 bases, and 7 bases lay between the germline ends. There are 14 residues in the CDR3. Combining the CDR3 with reference TRBV7-8 and TRBJ2-3 gives the whole variable domain GAGVSQSPRYKVAKRGQDVALRCDPISGHVSLFWYQQALGQGPEFLTYFQNEAQLDKSGLPSDRFFAERPEGSVSTLKIQRTQQEDSAVYLCASSLERFTDTQYFGPGTRLTVL.

This rearrangement joins TRBV5-4 to TRBJ2-1; TRBD2 matches 10 bases. The CDR3 contains 14 residues. J lost 8 bases, V lost 5 bases, and 7 bases had no gene match. The germline V gene has CDR1 SGHNT and CDR2 YYREEE (reference sequence). The CDR3 DNA is TGTGCCAGCAGTGTAGCGGGAGGTCGGGATGAGCAGTTCTTC. As protein: CASSVAGGRDEQFF.

The chain's CDR3 is CASSLGVVGELFF. Written as DNA, the CDR3 is TGTGCCAGCAGCTTGGGGGTAGTCGGGGAGCTGTTTTTT. This chain uses TRBV5-5 with TRBJ2-2; D not resolved. V lost 0 bases and J 7 bases, leaving 7 bases between the germline ends. Germline values: CDR1 SGHKS, CDR2 YYEKEE (reference sequence). This CDR3 is 13 amino acids long.

The V call is TRBV28, the J call TRBJ2-7; perhaps TRBD2 as D (6 bases). CDR1 MDHEN and CDR2 SYDVKM come from the germline V gene. V shed 5 bases and J shed 4 bases, with 18 bases lying between them. The CDR3 consists of 15 residues. The CDR3 loop reads CASSSLGLTKYEQYF. In DNA, the CDR3 is TGTGCCAGCAGTAGTCTGGGACTTACGAAGTACGAGCAGTACTTC.

This clone was counted a few times. This chain uses TRBV2 with TRBJ1-1; D remains unclear. CDR1 and CDR2 (germline): SNHLY, FYNNEI. This CDR3 region has 12 residues. V shed 4 bases and J shed 11 bases, with 14 bases lying between them. CDR3 residues: CASSVVPGLAFF. In DNA form, the CDR3 reads TGTGCCAGCAGTGTGGTTCCTGGGCTGGCTTTCTTT.

The rearrangement joins TRBV2 to TRBJ2-2; TRBD1 matches at 12 bases. Trimming at V came to 6 bases and at J to 6 bases, leaving 2 bases not matched to a gene. Germline V gene sequence: CDR1 SNHLY, CDR2 FYNNEI. The CDR3 contains 14 residues. Here the CDR3 reads CASRGTGGSGELFF. The CDR3 DNA reads TGTGCCAGCAGGGGGACAGGGGGCTCCGGGGAGCTGTTTTTT.

This chain connects TRBV27 to TRBJ2-7; D not resolved. The CDR3 has 16 residues. CDR1 and CDR2 (germline): MNHEY, SMNVEV (reference sequence). V gave up 1 base and J gave up 5 bases, with 18 bases separating them. Written as DNA, the CDR3 is TGTGCCAGCAGTTTATGGTCCGGTGGGTATCCCAACGAGCAGTACTTC. Amino acids: CASSLWSGGYPNEQYF.